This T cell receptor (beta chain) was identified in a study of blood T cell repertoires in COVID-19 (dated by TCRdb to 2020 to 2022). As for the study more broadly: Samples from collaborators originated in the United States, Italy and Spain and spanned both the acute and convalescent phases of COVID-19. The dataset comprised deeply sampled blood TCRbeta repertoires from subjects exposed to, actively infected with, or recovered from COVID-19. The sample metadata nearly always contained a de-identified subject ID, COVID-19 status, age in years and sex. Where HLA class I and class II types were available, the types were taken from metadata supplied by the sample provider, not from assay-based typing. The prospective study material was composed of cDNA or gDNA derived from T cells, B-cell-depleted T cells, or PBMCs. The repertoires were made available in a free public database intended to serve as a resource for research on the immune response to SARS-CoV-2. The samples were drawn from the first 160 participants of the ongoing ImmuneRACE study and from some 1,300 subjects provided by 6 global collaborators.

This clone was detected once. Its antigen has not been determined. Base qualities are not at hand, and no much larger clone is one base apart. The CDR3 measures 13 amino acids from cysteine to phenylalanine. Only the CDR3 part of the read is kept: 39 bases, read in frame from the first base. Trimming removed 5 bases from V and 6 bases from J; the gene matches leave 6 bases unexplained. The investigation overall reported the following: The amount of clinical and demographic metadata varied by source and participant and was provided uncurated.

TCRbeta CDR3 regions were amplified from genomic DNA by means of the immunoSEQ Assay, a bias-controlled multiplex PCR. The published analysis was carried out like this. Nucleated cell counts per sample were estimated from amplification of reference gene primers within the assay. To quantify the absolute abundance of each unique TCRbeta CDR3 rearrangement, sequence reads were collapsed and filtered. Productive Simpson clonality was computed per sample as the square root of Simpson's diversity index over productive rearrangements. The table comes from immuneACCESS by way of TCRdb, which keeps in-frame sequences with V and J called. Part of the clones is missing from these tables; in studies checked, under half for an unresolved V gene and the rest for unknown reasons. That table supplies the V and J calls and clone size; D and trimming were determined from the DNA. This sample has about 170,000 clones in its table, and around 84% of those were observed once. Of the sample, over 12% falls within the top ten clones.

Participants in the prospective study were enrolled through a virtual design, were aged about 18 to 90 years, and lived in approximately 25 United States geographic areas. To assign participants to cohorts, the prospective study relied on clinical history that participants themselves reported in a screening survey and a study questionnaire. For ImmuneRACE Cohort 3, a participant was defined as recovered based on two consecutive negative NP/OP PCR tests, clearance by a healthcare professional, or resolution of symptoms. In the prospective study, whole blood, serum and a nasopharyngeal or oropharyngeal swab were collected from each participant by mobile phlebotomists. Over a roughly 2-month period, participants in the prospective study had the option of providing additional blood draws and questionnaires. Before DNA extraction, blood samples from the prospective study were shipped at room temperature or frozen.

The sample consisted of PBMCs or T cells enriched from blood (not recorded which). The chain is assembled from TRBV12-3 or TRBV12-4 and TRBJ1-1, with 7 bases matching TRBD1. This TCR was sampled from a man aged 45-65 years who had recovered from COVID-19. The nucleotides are TGTGCCAGCAGTACCGGGACAGCTCCTGAAGCTTTCTTT. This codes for CASSTGTAPEAFF.